This TCR beta chain was identified in a study of cytomegalovirus exposure and HLA in healthy donors. Background on the study: Of about 400 genotyped donors, around 84% clustered with self-reported Caucasian donors. Study-wide results and caveats: It was only CMV serostatus that was available as immune exposure information. A missense DCLRE1C variant was associated with V- and J-gene trimming of TCR beta chains in a later analysis, and an independent cohort replicated the association. TCR association rates varied by HLA locus in a later analysis, with DRB1 highest and HLA-C lowest.

This clone was counted a single time. Its antigen is unidentified. 60 Vbeta and 13 Jbeta primers were used in PCR. Only in-frame clones appear in the TCRdb table, and some are missing; sequencing was by immunoSEQ multiplex PCR. The data contain 150,000 or so clones, more than 75% of them seen just once; the ten biggest clones take up 7.7%. Material for sequencing was PBMCs. The sequence came from a man aged 30 to 45 in good health and CMV-seropositive.

The DNA of the CDR3 is TGTGCCATCAGTGAGGGGACTAGCGGGACCGGGGAGCTGTTTTTT. Protein sequence: CAISEGTSGTGELFF. V gene TRBV10-3 combines with J gene TRBJ2-2; 12 bases are a match to TRBD2. Per germline, CDR1 ENHRY and CDR2 SYGVKD. V was clipped by 2 bases and J by 5 bases; unmatched bases: 0. CDR3 length equals 15 residues.